This T cell receptor (beta chain) stems from a study of blood T cells in healthy people across ages. Total RNA was isolated from each sample in quantities of at least 5 micrograms. For the second PCR, which ran for roughly 6 to 12 cycles, a sample-barcoded 5' primer and a J-beta primer mix were used. TCRdb re-derived calls from the 5' RACE reads in MiXCR, one entry per CDR3 protein. The data contain approximately 780,000 distinct CDR3 sequences, around 24% of them singletons. This sample was shared with a second study, whose subject was T cells of mothers and their children. That study adds: Overlap measured in related mother-child pairs was slightly, non-significantly higher than in unrelated pairs.

Material for sequencing was blood. This clonotype originated in a boy between 10 and 17 years old in good health.

The CDR3 loop is CASRSVLYGYTF. The CDR3 region has the DNA TGTGCCAGCAGGAGTGTTCTCTATGGCTACACCTTC. The rearrangement uses TRBV2 and TRBJ1-2, with no clear D. The length of the CDR3 is 12 residues. Germline V CDR1 and CDR2: SNHLY, FYNNEI. Between the trimmed V and J ends, which lost 6 bases and 4 bases, there was a span of 9 bases.